Reported below is one T cell receptor (beta chain). Only in-frame clones appear in the TCRdb table, and some are missing; sequencing was by immunoSEQ multiplex PCR. This sample has approximately 730,000 clones, with 70% to 90% found just once. This sample was taken from a study of shared T cell receptors in the human thymus. CDR1 and CDR2 (germline): SGHVS, FNYEAQ. Trimming shortened V by 5 bases and J by 1 base, and 7 bases separated the two germline ends. This CDR3 contains 13 residues. The data were also submitted as part of a second study, on human thymus T cells. As that report states: Gene usage (both V and J) appeared biased in thymic and blood repertoires.

The receptor's source is a girl under two years old with a congenital heart defect. The chain employs TRBV7-6 and TRBJ2-3; D not certain. The sequencing sample was made of thymocytes. This chain's CDR3 is CASSPQGTDTQYF. CDR3 DNA: TGTGCCAGCAGCCCCCAGGGCACAGATACGCAGTATTTT.